Below, one T cell receptor (beta chain) is given with its context. The ends lost 0 bases at V and 2 bases at J; junction bases unmatched: 13. CDR3 length: 20 residues. CDR1 is LGHNA and CDR2 is YSLEER in the germline V gene. This sample was included in a study of blood T cell repertoires in COVID-19. Libraries were prepared by immunoSEQ multiplex PCR; TCRdb keeps only in-frame clonotypes and omits some of them. The sample shows over 200,000 clones, 87% of them seen only once. The chain has TRBV4-3 and TRBJ1-6; 7 bases match TRBD1. The receptor's source is a woman in her fifties or sixties with acute or convalescent COVID-19. The material sequenced was peripheral blood. The CDR3 sequence is CASSQEVQGDTVAYNSPLHF. In DNA, the CDR3 is TGCGCCAGCAGCCAAGAGGTCCAGGGGGACACGGTGGCCTATAATTCACCCCTCCACTTT.